The 4 T cell receptor beta chains listed next were all sequenced from one sample in a study of CD8 T cells in ankylosing spondylitis. TCRdb reprocessed the 5' RACE reads via MiXCR and lists one record per CDR3 protein. The sample shows about 150,000 distinct CDR3 sequences, under 55% of them seen only once. Sequencing was carried out using synovial fluid, either unsorted or a sorted T cell fraction (not recorded which). These receptors originate from a male donor with ankylosing spondylitis.

This chain links TRBV4-2 with TRBJ1-1; D remains unclear. Germline V gives CDR1 LGHNA, CDR2 YNFKEQ. The CDR3 is 15 residues long. V was clipped by 0 bases and J by 2 bases, with 10 bases between them. The CDR3 bases are TGTGCCAGCAGCCAAGAACAAAACCTAAACACTGAAGCTTTCTTT. This codes for CASSQEQNLNTEAFF.

The chain employs TRBV27 and TRBJ2-2, with D tentatively TRBD1 or TRBD2 (5 bases each). The V gene lost 2 bases and the J gene lost 1 base, with 11 bases spanning the gap. CDR3 length equals 16 residues. CDR1 is MNHEY and CDR2 is SMNVEV in the germline V gene (reference sequence). Here the CDR3 DNA reads TGTGCCAGCAGTTTAGTTGGGACGGAGAACACCGGGGAGCTGTTTTTT. Translating it yields CASSLVGTENTGELFF.

This clonotype occurred a few times. This rearrangement joins TRBV21-1 to TRBJ1-2; whether TRBD1, the table's D call, matches the DNA was not checked. TRBV21-1 corresponds to a pseudogene. This CDR3 region has 15 residues. CDR3 amino acids: CASSHSRVPVHGYTF. The CDR3 DNA reads TGTGCCAGCAGCCATTCCCGGGTCCCGGTCCATGGCTACACCTTC.

A few counts support this clonotype. The CDR3 region is CSAPEMGLAGEPFTDTQYF. In DNA, the CDR3 is TGCAGTGCTCCAGAGATGGGACTAGCGGGTGAGCCCTTCACAGATACGCAGTATTTT. V usage is TRBV20-1 and J usage is TRBJ2-3; 12 bases are shared with TRBD2. CDR3 length: 19 amino acids. CDR1 DFQATT and CDR2 SNEGSKA come from the germline V gene (reference sequence). Trimming at V came to 5 bases and at J to 2 bases, leaving 17 bases not matched to a gene.